One and the same sample provided the 20 T cell receptor beta chains below, sequenced in a study of PD-L1 blockade in urothelial cancer. Noted time point: pretreatment peripheral blood. Profiled with immunoSEQ multiplex PCR; TCRdb holds only in-frame clones, not every one. The profile covers roughly 100,000 clones, with roughly 90% appearing a single time and about 1% taken by the ten largest. The source was PBMCs, collected around atezolizumab (anti-PD-L1) treatment. These receptors came from a woman older than 75 with urothelial cancer.

CDR3 sequence (DNA): TGCGCCAGCAGATCGATCTCAAGCGGGAGGGACGATGAGCAGTTCTTC. It is translated as CASRSISSGRDDEQFF. The chain joins TRBV5-1 to TRBJ2-1, with TRBD2 identical over 10 bases. The CDR3 consists of 16 residues. The V segment lost 5 bases and the J segment 8 bases; nucleotides outside the gene matches: 13. From germline, CDR1 is SGHRS and CDR2 YFSETQ.

The genes are TRBV28 and TRBJ1-2; TRBD1 is a possible D gene (5 bases). The V end was cut by 4 bases, the J end by 7 bases, with 16 bases between. This CDR3 is built from 14 residues. Germline assignment: CDR1 MDHEN and CDR2 SYDVKM. CDR3 region: CASSSPPGYLGYTF. CDR3 in DNA: TGTGCCAGCAGTTCCCCCCCAGGGTACCTTGGCTACACCTTC.

J is TRBJ2-6 and V is TRBV5-1; possible D gene TRBD1, 6 bases. Between the trimmed V and J ends, which lost 2 bases and 4 bases, there was a span of 10 bases. Germline values: CDR1 SGHRS, CDR2 YFSETQ. The CDR3 is 15 residues long. In DNA form, the CDR3 reads TGCGCCAGCAGCTTCTCAGGGGTCGGGGCCAACGTCCTGACTTTC. Its protein is CASSFSGVGANVLTF.

The chain links TRBV7-9 to TRBJ1-3, with D possibly being TRBD1 (5 bases). Trimming cost V 8 bases and J 1 base, with 6 bases left between them. Per the germline V gene, CDR1 is SEHNR and CDR2 is FQNEAQ (reference sequence). CDR3 size: 12 residues. CDR3 DNA sequence: TGTGCCAGCGGGGCGTCTGGAAACACCATATATTTT. Translating it yields CASGASGNTIYF. Filled out from reference TRBV7-9 and TRBJ1-3, the complete variable domain reads DTGVSQNPRHKITKRGQNVTFRCDPISEHNRLYWYRQTLGQGPEFLTYFQNEAQLEKSRLLSDRFSAERPKGSFSTLEIQRTEQGDSAMYLCASGASGNTIYFGEGSWLTVV.

The J gene is TRBJ1-2, the V gene TRBV5-1; no clear D gene. CDR1 and CDR2 (germline): SGHRS, YFSETQ. The CDR3 runs 14 residues. V gave up 1 base and J gave up 8 bases, with 15 bases separating them. The CDR3 bases are TGCGCCAGCAGCTTGTATGGTTCCGGGGAAGGCTACACCTTC. Translating gives CASSLYGSGEGYTF.

The J gene is TRBJ2-1, the V gene TRBV9; 10 bases map to TRBD2. V dropped 0 bases and J dropped 4; count of bases not matched to a gene: 7. The germline V gene has CDR1 SGDLS and CDR2 YYNGEE. This CDR3 has 17 residues. The CDR3 loop is CASSVAPGLAEYNEQFF. In DNA form, the CDR3 reads TGTGCCAGCAGCGTAGCCCCCGGACTAGCGGAATACAATGAGCAGTTCTTC.

This chain joins TRBV19 and TRBJ1-2; a possible D gene is TRBD1 (6 bases). The length of the CDR3 is 20 residues. Germline CDR1 is LNHDA and CDR2 is SQIVND (reference sequence). Trimming shortened V by 4 bases and J by 3 bases, and 30 bases separated the two germline ends. CDR3 bases: TGTGCCAGTAGTACCTATATTTTCGAAACAGGGCAAATCGGACACTATGGCTACACCTTC. As protein: CASSTYIFETGQIGHYGYTF.

This sequence joins TRBV28 and TRBJ1-4, with D possibly being TRBD1 (5 bases). V lost 2 bases to trimming and J lost 4 bases, with 17 bases between them. Germline CDR1 and CDR2: MDHEN and SYDVKM. The CDR3 spans 17 residues. The CDR3 protein is CASSLEYWRGVNEKLFF. CDR3 coding DNA: TGTGCCAGCAGTTTAGAATATTGGAGGGGCGTTAATGAAAAACTGTTTTTT.

This rearrangement joins TRBV6-5 to TRBJ2-1, with TRBD2 matching over 12 bases. The CDR3 spans 16 residues. Trimming cost V 4 bases and J 9 bases; bases outside gene matches: 10. The V gene's germline CDR1 is MNHEY and CDR2 SVGAGI. The CDR3: CASSSPRTSGEIEQFF. In DNA, the CDR3 is TGTGCCAGCAGTTCGCCCCGGACTAGCGGGGAGATTGAGCAGTTCTTC.

This chain links TRBV28 with TRBJ1-5, with TRBD1 matching over 11 bases. Trimming at V came to 4 bases and at J to 4 bases, leaving 3 bases not matched to a gene. CDR1 and CDR2 from the germline V gene are MDHEN and SYDVKM. CDR3 length: 15 residues. The CDR3 bases are TGTGCCAGCAGTTGGGGACAGGGGGGTAATCAGCCCCAGCATTTT. Translating gives CASSWGQGGNQPQHF.

This sequence joins TRBV28 and TRBJ1-4; 9 bases map to TRBD1. Trimming at V came to 3 bases and at J to 8 bases, leaving 4 bases not matched to a gene. This CDR3 comprises 14 residues. Germline CDR1 is MDHEN and CDR2 is SYDVKM. The CDR3 is CASSLDRGREKLFF. In DNA, the CDR3 is TGTGCCAGCAGTTTGGACAGGGGAAGAGAAAAACTGTTTTTT.

The V gene is TRBV6-5, the J gene TRBJ2-7; D is perhaps TRBD1 (7 bases). Germline V CDR1 and CDR2: MNHEY, SVGAGI. Trimming pared 5 bases from V and 2 bases from J, leaving 13 bases between. This CDR3 has 14 residues. CDR3 nucleotide sequence: TGTGCCAGCAGTCGGTCAGGGGGGCCCTACGAGCAGTACTTC. This codes for CASSRSGGPYEQYF.

The rearrangement joins TRBV2 to TRBJ2-5; the D gene is possibly TRBD1 (6 bases). V lost 5 bases to trimming and J lost 0 bases, with 13 bases between them. Germline values: CDR1 SNHLY, CDR2 FYNNEI. CDR3 length: 15 amino acids. CDR3 loop: CASSPGQLYQETQYF. The DNA for the CDR3 is TGTGCCAGCAGTCCTGGACAGCTTTACCAAGAGACCCAGTACTTC.

The rearrangement uses TRBV15 and TRBJ2-5; D uncertain. The CDR3 extends over 13 amino acids. CDR1 and CDR2 (germline): LNHNV, YYDKDF (reference sequence). V was pared by 6 bases and J by 0 bases, with 8 bases between. The CDR3 bases are TGTGCCACCAGACAAGTGAACCAAGAGACCCAGTACTTC. This codes for CATRQVNQETQYF.

The genes are TRBV5-5 and TRBJ2-3; TRBD2 aligns across 9 bases. The J segment lost 3 bases and the V segment lost 4 bases, leaving 12 bases of the junction unmatched. The CDR3 runs to 17 residues. From germline, CDR1 is SGHKS and CDR2 YYEKEE (reference sequence). The CDR3 sequence is CASSPPGTSSRTDTQYF. CDR3 DNA: TGTGCCAGCAGCCCCCCCGGGACTAGCTCGAGGACAGATACGCAGTATTTT. Based on the CDR3 plus reference TRBV5-5 and TRBJ2-3, the full variable domain is DAGVTQSPTHLIKTRGQQVTLRCSPISGHKSVSWYQQVLGQGPQFIFQYYEKEERGRGNFPDRFSARQFPNYSSELNVNALLLGDSALYLCASSPPGTSSRTDTQYFGPGTRLTVL.

The chain joins TRBV7-3 to TRBJ2-6; D is uncertain. This CDR3 is 15 amino acids long. Germline assignment: CDR1 SGHTA and CDR2 FQGTGA. Trimming took off 5 bases at V and 4 bases at J, with 12 bases between the two ends. The CDR3 spells CASSLRSSGANVLTF. The DNA for the CDR3 is TGTGCCAGCAGCCTGAGGTCTTCGGGGGCCAACGTCCTGACTTTC.

V and J are TRBV5-1 and TRBJ2-1; maybe TRBD2 (5 bases). The CDR3 is 12 residues long. V was cut by 7 bases and J by 5 bases, with 10 bases left in between. CDR1 SGHRS and CDR2 YFSETQ come from the germline V gene. For the CDR3, the DNA is TGCGCCAGCGCCGGGATTAACAATGAGCAGTTCTTC. Translation: CASAGINNEQFF.

The chain recombines TRBV5-1 with TRBJ2-2, with 7 bases lining up with TRBD1. V lost 3 bases, J lost 0 bases, and 5 bases stayed unmatched. The length of the CDR3 is 16 residues. CDR1 is SGHRS and CDR2 is YFSETQ in the germline V gene. The CDR3 DNA sequence: TGCGCCAGCAGCTCCCGGGACAGCGCGAACACCGGGGAGCTGTTTTTT. This sequence encodes CASSSRDSANTGELFF.

J is TRBJ2-3 and V is TRBV6-5, with TRBD2 as a possible D gene (5 bases). The germline gives CDR1 MNHEY, CDR2 SVGAGI. V lost 2 bases, J lost 1 base, and 13 bases lay in between. There are 16 residues in the CDR3. The CDR3 DNA sequence: TGTGCCAGCAGTTACAAGCGGTTAGACGGCACAGATACGCAGTATTTT. It is translated as CASSYKRLDGTDTQYF.

The V call is TRBV5-4, the J call TRBJ1-2; 10 nucleotides agree with TRBD1. V lost 3 bases to trimming and J lost 8 bases; unmatched junction nucleotides: 4. The CDR3 sequence is 13 residues long. Germline lookup yields CDR1 SGHNT and CDR2 YYREEE (reference sequence). The CDR3 region is CASSSRQGAGYTF. CDR3 in DNA: TGTGCCAGCAGCTCCCGACAGGGGGCGGGCTACACCTTC.